This T cell receptor beta chain was documented in a study of OX40 agonist ivuxolimab in advanced cancers. Study-level findings and limits: There were, on average, more expanded clones in CD8+ T cells than in CD4+.

For this clone: The antigen is undetermined.

The assay was immunoSEQ multiplex PCR, and TCRdb's table has in-frame clones only and misses some. The sample records roughly 50,000 clones, roughly 84% being singletons. The germline CDR1 and CDR2 sequences are WNHNN and SYGVQD (reference sequence). The CDR3 extends over 12 amino acids. Trimming removed 6 bases at V and 7 bases at J, with 9 bases between. The receptor was isolated from an adult with an advanced solid tumor such as melanoma, head and neck, liver or kidney cancer. The sequences come from CD4+ or CD8+ T cells sorted from blood, collected in a trial of the OX40 agonist ivuxolimab. The chain joins TRBV10-1 to TRBJ2-2; D possibly corresponds to TRBD2 (6 bases). The CDR3 sequence is CASSPGVGELFF. In nucleotides, the CDR3 is TGCGCCAGCAGCCCGGGGGTCGGGGAGCTGTTTTTT.